This T cell receptor (beta chain) was observed in a study of identical twins. Study results and caveats: Memory repertoires lacked the insertion deficit that abundant cord blood beta clonotypes showed.

Remarks on this clonotype: Antigen unknown.

V lost 0 bases, J lost 2 bases, and 16 bases lay in between. This CDR3 is built from 16 residues. CDR1 and CDR2 from the germline V gene are DFQATT and SNEGSKA (reference sequence). TCRdb passed the 5' RACE reads through MiXCR, listing each CDR3 protein once. Counted here are nearly 900,000 distinct CDR3 sequences, roughly 12% occurring once; the ten biggest clones make up around 1.5%. These data were also filed under a second study, of yellow fever vaccine responses in identical twins. That source reports: Twins' vaccine T cell response reportedly seemed partly convergent, partly personalized.

V gene TRBV20-1 combines with J gene TRBJ2-5, with a possible D match to TRBD2 (6 bases). This clonotype originated in a woman under 30 in good health. Sequencing used PBMCs. The CDR3 is CSARDLKTSKQETQYF. The CDR3 region has the DNA TGCAGTGCTAGAGACCTTAAGACTAGTAAACAAGAGACCCAGTACTTC.